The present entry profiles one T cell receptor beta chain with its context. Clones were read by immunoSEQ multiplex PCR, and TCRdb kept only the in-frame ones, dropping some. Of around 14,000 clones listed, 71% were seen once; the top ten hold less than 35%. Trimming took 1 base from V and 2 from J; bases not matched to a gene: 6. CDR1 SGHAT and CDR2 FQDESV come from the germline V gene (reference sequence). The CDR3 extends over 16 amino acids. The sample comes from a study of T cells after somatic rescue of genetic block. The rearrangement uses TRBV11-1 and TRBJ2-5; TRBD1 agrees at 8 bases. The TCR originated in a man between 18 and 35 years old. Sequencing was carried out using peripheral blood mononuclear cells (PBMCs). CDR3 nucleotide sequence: TGTGCCAGCAGCTTAGAAGCCGGGACAGGACAAGAGACCCAGTACTTC. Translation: CASSLEAGTGQETQYF. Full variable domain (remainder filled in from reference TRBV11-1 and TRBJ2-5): EAEVAQSPRYKITEKSQAVAFWCDPISGHATLYWYRQILGQGPELLVQFQDESVVDDSQLPKDRFSAERLKGVDSTLKIQPAELGDSAMYLCASSLEAGTGQETQYFGPGTRLLVL.